The 21 T cell receptor beta chains presented below share a single source sample, sequenced in a study of shared clonotypes between healthy human individuals (dated by TCRdb to the early 2020s). The method was the immunoSEQ multiplex PCR assay. TCRdb's version of the immuneACCESS table is confined to in-frame rearrangements and falls short of the full clone set. An unresolved V gene accounts for under half of the shortfall where checked; the remainder is of unknown origin. A total of around 980,000 clones appear in this sample, about 84% of them only once. Roughly 0.65% of the sample belongs to the ten largest clones. Sequencing was done on a sample of memory CD4+ T cells from PBMCs. Interpreted using the paper, the cell subset or site label stands for: CD45RA-negative fraction. Receptor source: a man between 18 and 35 years old in good health. Some clones in this sample may be carry-over from other donors' samples.

The genes are TRBV7-8 and TRBJ2-7; the D is unclear. From germline, CDR1 is SGHVS and CDR2 FQNEAQ. The ends were cut back, 6 bases at V and 5 bases at J, with 8 bases in the middle. The CDR3 covers 11 residues. CDR3 in DNA: TGTGCCAGCAGTCAGGCAGACGAGCAGTACTTC. The encoded protein is CASSQADEQYF. Full variable domain (remainder filled in from reference TRBV7-8 and TRBJ2-7): GAGVSQSPRYKVAKRGQDVALRCDPISGHVSLFWYQQALGQGPEFLTYFQNEAQLDKSGLPSDRFFAERPEGSVSTLKIQRTQQEDSAVYLCASSQADEQYFGPGTRLTVT.

Here the CDR3 DNA reads TGTGCCAGCAGTTCCGGGTTGACAGGCTATGGCTACACCTTC. This gives the protein CASSSGLTGYGYTF. The V call is TRBV27, the J call TRBJ1-2; TRBD1 is a possible D gene (6 bases). V was clipped by 4 bases and J by 4 bases, with 13 bases between them. The length of the CDR3 is 14 residues. Germline values: CDR1 MNHEY, CDR2 SMNVEV (reference sequence).

CDR3 protein: CASIRNTEAFF. As DNA, the CDR3 is TGTGCCAGCATCCGGAACACTGAAGCTTTCTTT. This rearrangement joins TRBV6-5 to TRBJ1-1; D is undetermined. Trimming took 7 bases from V and 1 from J, leaving 4 bases between them. Germline assignment: CDR1 MNHEY and CDR2 SVGAGI. The CDR3 consists of 11 residues.

The chain joins TRBV28 to TRBJ2-7; TRBD2 might be the D (6 bases). The CDR3 spans 15 residues. Germline values: CDR1 MDHEN, CDR2 SYDVKM. V lost 5 bases, J lost 2 bases, and 16 bases lay in between. The CDR3 bases are TGTGCCAGCAGTCCCGTGGGGGGAAGGGCCTACGAGCAGTACTTC. Its protein is CASSPVGGRAYEQYF. The entire variable domain, with the rest obtained from reference TRBV28 and TRBJ2-7, is as follows: DVKVTQSSRYLVKRTGEKVFLECVQDMDHENMFWYRQDPGLGLRLIYFSYDVKMKEKGDIPEGYSVSREKKERFSLILESASTNQTSMYLCASSPVGGRAYEQYFGPGTRLTVT.

This clone was counted only a few times. V gene TRBV28 combines with J gene TRBJ2-7; 10 bases match TRBD2. Germline CDR1 reads MDHEN; CDR2 reads SYDVKM. The CDR3 runs 16 residues. With 2 bases clipped from V and 4 bases from J, the junction kept 8 bases outside the gene matches. CDR3 in amino acids: CASSLSGLADRYEQYF. CDR3 sequence (DNA): TGTGCCAGCAGTTTAAGTGGACTAGCGGATAGATACGAGCAGTACTTC.

The chain recombines TRBV13 with TRBJ2-1, with 13 nucleotides matching TRBD2. V gave up 7 bases and J gave up 7 bases; unmatched junction bases: 7. The CDR3 is 15 residues long. CDR1 is PRHDT, CDR2 FYEKMQ, per germline (reference sequence). CDR3 loop: CASILAGGVGNEQFF. CDR3 nucleotide sequence: TGTGCCAGCATACTAGCGGGAGGGGTTGGGAATGAGCAGTTCTTC.

As to this clone: This probably arose from a read error, given a far larger clone one base away. The sample contains more than one DNA sequence encoding this CDR3. The chain uses TRBV5-4 and TRBJ2-3, with D unclear. This CDR3 spans 13 amino acids. Germline loops: CDR1 SGHNT, CDR2 YYREEE (reference sequence). The ends were cut back, 0 bases at V and 1 base at J, with 3 bases in the middle. The CDR3 reads CASSLEGTDTQYF. DNA of the CDR3: TGTGCCAGCAGCTTGGAAGGCACAGATACGCAGTATTTT.

V gene TRBV4-1 combines with J gene TRBJ2-6; either TRBD1 or TRBD2 may supply D (5 bases each). Trimming left V 0 bases short and J 2 bases short, with 14 bases between. This CDR3 contains 18 residues. Germline assignment: CDR1 MGHRA and CDR2 YSYEKL. In DNA form, the CDR3 reads TGCGCCAGCAGCCAAGATCCCCGCCTGGGGGCTGGGGCCAACGTCCTGACTTTC. Translating gives CASSQDPRLGAGANVLTF.

The chain combines TRBV15 with TRBJ1-5, with 9 bases that match TRBD1. The CDR3 contains 17 residues. Germline assignment: CDR1 LNHNV and CDR2 YYDKDF (reference sequence). V lost 0 bases and J lost 2; bases outside the gene matches: 5. This CDR3 is CATSRDWDRDRNQPQHF. CDR3 DNA: TGTGCCACCAGCAGAGATTGGGACAGGGATCGCAATCAGCCCCAGCATTTT.

V usage is TRBV4-2 and J usage is TRBJ2-4; perhaps TRBD2 as D (8 bases). V was trimmed by 4 bases and J by 0 bases, leaving 16 bases between them. The CDR3 sequence is 17 residues long. Germline lookup yields CDR1 LGHNA and CDR2 YNFKEQ. CDR3 residues: CASSPAGGQLAKNIQYF. The CDR3 DNA reads as TGTGCCAGCAGCCCCGCGGGGGGACAGCTAGCCAAAAACATTCAGTACTTC.

The chain recombines TRBV4-1 with TRBJ1-5; D is unclear. Germline V CDR1 and CDR2: MGHRA, YSYEKL. The V and J ends lost 0 bases and 0 bases respectively, with 21 bases between them. The CDR3 extends over 20 amino acids. CDR3 amino acids: CASSQDRARDGEYSNQPQHF. The CDR3 DNA follows: TGCGCCAGCAGCCAAGATCGGGCCCGAGACGGCGAATATAGCAATCAGCCCCAGCATTTT.

The rearrangement links TRBV18 to TRBJ2-6; the D gene could be TRBD1 or TRBD2 (5 bases each). V gave up 3 bases and J gave up 3 bases, with 12 bases separating them. The CDR3 has 16 amino acids. Germline V gene lookup returns CDR1 KGHSH and CDR2 LQKENI. The CDR3 coding sequence is TGTGCCAGCTCACCCTATCGAGGGGTTGGGGCCAACGTCCTGACTTTC. This gives the protein CASSPYRGVGANVLTF.

CDR3 protein: CAWRADVEQYF. The CDR3 bases are TGTGCCTGGAGAGCAGACGTCGAGCAGTACTTC. The chain carries TRBV30 and TRBJ2-7; no clear D gene. The V and J ends lost 3 bases and 6 bases respectively, with 9 bases between them. CDR3 length: 11 amino acids. CDR1 and CDR2 from the germline V gene are GTSNPN and SVGIG (reference sequence).

In this sample, this clone turned up many times. The CDR3 DNA reads as TGTGCCAGCAGCCCGGGACTAGCGGGAGACACAGATACGCAGTATTTT. It codes for CASSPGLAGDTDTQYF. The chain joins TRBV9 to TRBJ2-3, with 14 bases fitting TRBD2. Germline assignment: CDR1 SGDLS and CDR2 YYNGEE. The CDR3 sequence is 16 residues long. V shed 4 bases and J 2 bases; nucleotides not matched to a gene: 3.

The CDR3 sequence is CASSSQGPEQFF. The CDR3, as DNA: TGTGCCAGCAGTTCCCAGGGACCTGAGCAGTTCTTC. The chain couples TRBV7-3 to TRBJ2-1, with D possibly called TRBD1 or TRBD2 (5 bases each). Germline V gene data show CDR1 as SGHTA and CDR2 as FQGTGA. The CDR3 runs 12 residues. Trimming shortened V by 6 bases and J by 9 bases, and 12 bases separated the two germline ends.

The chain links TRBV6-6 to TRBJ2-3; D is uncertain. The CDR3 has 12 residues. V lost 5 bases and J lost 6, with 9 bases in between. CDR1 and CDR2 from the germline V gene are MNHNY and SVGAGI (reference sequence). The CDR3 spells CASSPTPDTQYF. Written as DNA, the CDR3 is TGTGCCAGCAGTCCGACGCCGGATACGCAGTATTTT.

This clone was counted once. The chain links TRBV5-1 to TRBJ1-1, with 10 bases matching TRBD1. V was clipped by 4 bases and J by 7 bases; unmatched bases: 10. Per the germline V gene, CDR1 is SGHRS and CDR2 is YFSETQ. The CDR3 length is 15 residues. This CDR3 is CASSQRTGTGVEAFF. The CDR3 nucleotides are TGCGCCAGCAGCCAAAGGACCGGGACAGGGGTTGAAGCTTTCTTT.

The sample holds a few counts of this clone. A read error is the likely source, as a far larger clone sits one nucleotide away. The sample contains more than one DNA sequence encoding this CDR3. The chain joins TRBV28 to TRBJ1-2, with D possibly matching TRBD1 (5 bases). CDR1 and CDR2 (germline): MDHEN, SYDVKM. V lost 6 bases and J 2 bases, leaving 7 bases between the germline ends. The CDR3 length is 12 residues. CDR3 coding DNA: TGTGCCAGCAGGGGGCAGAACTATGGCTACACCTTC. It specifies CASRGQNYGYTF.

V is TRBV2 and J is TRBJ1-3; possibly TRBD1 for D (5 bases). The CDR3 loop spans 15 amino acids. Per germline, CDR1 SNHLY and CDR2 FYNNEI. V lost 5 bases to trimming and J lost 4 bases, with 15 bases between them. CDR3 bases: TGTGCCAGCAGTAAAGGCGGGGGAGAAGGAAACACCATATATTTT. It codes for CASSKGGGEGNTIYF.

In its sample, this clone was seen a few times. V gene TRBV2 combines with J gene TRBJ2-3; D call uncertain. Germline V lookup: CDR1 SNHLY, CDR2 FYNNEI. Deletions cut 6 bases from V and 5 bases from J, with 9 bases between. The CDR3 has 12 amino acids. DNA for the CDR3: TGTGCCAGCAGCACGACCCAAGATACGCAGTATTTT. Its protein product is CASSTTQDTQYF.

The chain couples TRBV5-1 to TRBJ2-5; 7 nucleotides align to TRBD2. The CDR3 sequence is 13 residues long. Trimming removed 7 bases from V and 1 base from J; junction bases left unmatched: 4. The germline V gene has CDR1 SGHRS and CDR2 YFSETQ. CDR3 loop: CASGASGQETQYF. The CDR3 DNA reads TGCGCCAGCGGCGCTAGCGGCCAAGAGACCCAGTACTTC.